This TCR beta chain was sequenced in a study of beta chain features in type 1 diabetes. Across the whole study: Patients shared similar age, gender and cell yields with healthy donors.

Germline V lookup: CDR1 LNHDA, CDR2 SQIVND (reference sequence). The CDR3 sequence is 17 residues long. Notes on the study in general: Insertion counts at VDJ junctions were lower in type 1 diabetes patients, who also showed more deletions there. Shorter TCRB CDR3s, moderately but significantly so, marked every one of the four CD4+ subsets in Type 1 diabetes patients. TCRB repertoires of naive, central memory and Treg cells appeared more similar among patients than among healthy donors.

On this clone itself: Its antigen is not identified. An end of the junction differs from the germline gene, which may be a read error.

In total, each donor contributed a single heparinised blood draw that averaged approximately 120 mL. Expressed TCRB transcripts got sequenced, as all isolated RNA was reverse transcribed. Clones were read by immunoSEQ multiplex PCR, and TCRdb kept only the in-frame ones, dropping some. There are tens of thousands of clones in the sample; roughly 41% occur only once, and 1.4% to 1.5% lies in the top ten. Sequenced: Tregs from blood. The V and J genes are TRBV19 and TRBJ1-2; TRBD1 agrees at 7 bases. The clonotype originates from a man under 40 with type 1 diabetes. The DNA for the CDR3 is TGTGCCAGTAGTATCCCGCCGGGACAGCACAATTTCTATGGCCACACCTTC. This codes for CASSIPPGQHNFYGHTF.